This T cell receptor beta chain originates from a study of shared clonotypes between healthy human individuals. The data were produced by immunoSEQ multiplex PCR, yet TCRdb's version contains in-frame clones alone and is incomplete. The data show 2 million to 2.5 million clones, more than 80% seen once. The germline V and J ends were trimmed by 7 bases and 4 bases, with 14 bases remaining between them. The germline CDR1 and CDR2 sequences are SNHLY and FYNNEI. This CDR3 comprises 14 residues. The sample consisted of naive CD4+ T cells from PBMCs. As to subset: CD45RA+ positively selected. The chain joins TRBV2 to TRBJ1-5; D remains unclear. This clonotype originated in a man aged 18 to 30 in good health. Some clones in this sample may be carry-over from other donors' samples. The CDR3 is CASMPEILNQPQHF. In nucleotides, the CDR3 is TGTGCCAGCATGCCCGAAATCCTGAATCAGCCCCAGCATTTT.